Included here is one TCR beta chain sequence, with context. There are 16 residues in the CDR3. J was trimmed by 4 bases and V by 4 bases; bases with no gene match: 8. Germline V gene data show CDR1 as KGHDR and CDR2 as SFDVKD. TCRdb's copy holds only in-frame clones and misses some; the assay was immunoSEQ multiplex PCR. The sample records just over 45,000 clones, over 70% being singletons. The data belong to a study of blood T cell repertoires in COVID-19. The chain combines TRBV24-1 with TRBJ1-4; 7 positions match TRBD1. The receptor was derived from a human donor in a cohort sampled during active COVID-19. Sequencing used peripheral blood. The CDR3 sequence: CATSDGTGQYNEKLFF. The DNA for the CDR3 is TGTGCCACCAGTGACGGGACGGGACAGTATAATGAAAAACTGTTTTTT.